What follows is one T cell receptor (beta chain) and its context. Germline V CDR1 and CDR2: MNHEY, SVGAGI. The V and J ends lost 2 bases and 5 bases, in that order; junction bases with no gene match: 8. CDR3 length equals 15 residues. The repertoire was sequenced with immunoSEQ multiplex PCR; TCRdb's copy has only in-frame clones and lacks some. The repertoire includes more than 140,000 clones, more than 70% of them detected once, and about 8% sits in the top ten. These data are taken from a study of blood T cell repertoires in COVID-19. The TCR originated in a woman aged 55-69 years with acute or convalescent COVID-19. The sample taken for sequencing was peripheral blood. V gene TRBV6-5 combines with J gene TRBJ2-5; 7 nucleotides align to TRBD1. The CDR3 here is CASSYTPTGPETQYF. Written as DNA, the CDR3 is TGTGCCAGCAGTTACACCCCGACAGGGCCGGAGACCCAGTACTTC.